This T cell receptor (beta chain) was profiled in a study of shared clonotypes between healthy human individuals. Germline V CDR1 and CDR2: MNHNY, SVGAGI (reference sequence). V gave up 0 bases and J gave up 4 bases, with 10 bases separating them. There are 15 residues in the CDR3. Both subsets, CD45RA+ naive and CD45RA-negative memory, were split from the CD4+ cells. Authors' methods: Filtering differed because ImmunoSEQ produced junction-only sequences that carried no quality scores. Clones were sequenced by immunoSEQ multiplex PCR, and TCRdb holds only the in-frame ones, with some missing. V and J calls and clone size are copied from that table; D and trimming were computed from the DNA. The table has about 640,000 clones, 55% to 75% seen once; the top ten hold 1.8%. Study results and limitations: The donor pool, a small one, limited the genetic and exposure-history diversity represented. At large depth, rarefaction still showed sorted-subset sequencing to be incomplete.

Note on this clone: Antigen unknown.

The chain uses TRBV6-6 and TRBJ1-3; D remains unclear. The sequence was collected from a woman aged 25 to 39 in good health. The sample comprised memory CD4+ T cells sorted from blood. Noted subset: CD45RA-negative fraction. The CDR3 bases are TGTGCCAGCAGTTACTCGGGTCGTGAAGGAAACACCATATATTTT. It yields the protein CASSYSGREGNTIYF.